This TCR beta chain is from a study of control samples from healthy donors and cancer patients. Trimming at V came to 0 bases and at J to 6 bases, leaving 6 bases not matched to a gene. There are 15 residues in the CDR3. Germline-derived CDR1 and CDR2 are SGHRS and YFSETQ. Data came from immunoSEQ multiplex PCR; TCRdb stores just in-frame clones and leaves some out. The table has about 180,000 clones, roughly 90% seen once. The sample consisted of blood. The clonotype comes from a woman aged 45-65 years in good health. The J gene is TRBJ2-7, the V gene TRBV5-1; 10 positions match TRBD2. This chain's CDR3 is CASSLGGLAGVEQYF. In DNA form, the CDR3 reads TGCGCCAGCAGCTTGGGAGGGCTAGCGGGGGTCGAGCAGTACTTC. Filled out from reference TRBV5-1 and TRBJ2-7, the complete variable domain reads KAGVTQTPRYLIKTRGQQVTLSCSPISGHRSVSWYQQTPGQGLQFLFEYFSETQRNKGNFPGRFSGRQFSNSRSEMNVSTLELGDSALYLCASSLGGLAGVEQYFGPGTRLTVT.